This TCR beta chain was profiled in a study of OX40 agonist ivuxolimab in advanced cancers. Across the whole study: Patients undergoing dose escalation presented with hepatocellular carcinoma, melanoma, renal cell or head and neck cancer.

The data were produced by immunoSEQ multiplex PCR, yet TCRdb's version contains in-frame clones alone and is incomplete. The sample records around 15,000 clones, 75% to 80% being singletons. The CDR3 sequence is 14 residues long. Trimming took 3 bases from V and 2 from J, leaving 11 bases between them. In germline, CDR1 is ENHRY, CDR2 SYGVKD. Source: CD4+ or CD8+ T cells sorted from blood, taken in a trial of the OX40 agonist ivuxolimab. The origin of this receptor is an adult with an advanced solid tumor such as melanoma, head and neck, liver or kidney cancer. This sequence joins TRBV10-3 and TRBJ2-7; D is ambiguous. The DNA for the CDR3 is TGTGCCATCAGTGACCAGGCCCAAACCTACGAGCAGTACTTC. Protein sequence: CAISDQAQTYEQYF.